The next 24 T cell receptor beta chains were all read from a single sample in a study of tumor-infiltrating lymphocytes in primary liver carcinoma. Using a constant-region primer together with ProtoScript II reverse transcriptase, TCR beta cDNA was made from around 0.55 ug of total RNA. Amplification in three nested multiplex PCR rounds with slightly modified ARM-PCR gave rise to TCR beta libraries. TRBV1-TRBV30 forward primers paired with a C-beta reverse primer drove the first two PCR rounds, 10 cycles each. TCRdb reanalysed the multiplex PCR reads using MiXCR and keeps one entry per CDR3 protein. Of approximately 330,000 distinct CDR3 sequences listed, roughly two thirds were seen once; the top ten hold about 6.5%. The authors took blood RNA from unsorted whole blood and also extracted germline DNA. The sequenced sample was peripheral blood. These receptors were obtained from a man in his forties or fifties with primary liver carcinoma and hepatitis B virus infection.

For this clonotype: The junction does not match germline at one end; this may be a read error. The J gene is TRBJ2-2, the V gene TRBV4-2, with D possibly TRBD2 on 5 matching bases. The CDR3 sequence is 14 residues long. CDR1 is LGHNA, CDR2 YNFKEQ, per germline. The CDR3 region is CANSLRSKTGELFF. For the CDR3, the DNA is TGTGCCAACTCCTTAAGGAGCAAGACCGGGGAGTTGTTTTTT.

The CDR3 DNA reads as TGTGCCAGCAGCTTAGCCATCACTAGCGGGAATCTATATACGCAGTATTTT. It specifies CASSLAITSGNLYTQYF. The chain recombines TRBV11-2 with TRBJ2-3; 10 bases line up with TRBD2. Germline CDR1 and CDR2: SGHAT and FQNNGV. The CDR3 covers 17 residues. The ends lost 1 base at V and 7 bases at J; junction bases unmatched: 11.

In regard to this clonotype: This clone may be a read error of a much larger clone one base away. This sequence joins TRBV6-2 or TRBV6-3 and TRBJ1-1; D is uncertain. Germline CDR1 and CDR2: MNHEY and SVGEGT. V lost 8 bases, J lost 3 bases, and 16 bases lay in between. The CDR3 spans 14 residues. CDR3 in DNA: TGTGCCAGCGGCGACCTTCGAACGCACACTGAAGCTTTCTTT. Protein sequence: CASGDLRTHTEAFF.

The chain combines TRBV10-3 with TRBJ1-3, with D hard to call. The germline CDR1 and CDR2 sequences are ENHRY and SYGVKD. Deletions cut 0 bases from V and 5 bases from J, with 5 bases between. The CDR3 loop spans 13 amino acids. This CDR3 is CAISESERNTIYF. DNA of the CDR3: TGTGCCATCAGTGAGTCGGAGAGAAACACCATATATTTT.

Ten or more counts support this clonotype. This CDR3 reads CASSQNPGGTQYF. As DNA, the CDR3 is TGTGCCAGCAGCCAAAACCCCGGGGGGACCCAGTACTTC. This chain connects TRBV14 to TRBJ2-5; TRBD2 is a possible D gene (6 bases). Germline loops: CDR1 SGHDN, CDR2 FVKESK. This CDR3 is 13 amino acids long. V lost 2 bases to trimming and J lost 7 bases, with 11 bases between them.

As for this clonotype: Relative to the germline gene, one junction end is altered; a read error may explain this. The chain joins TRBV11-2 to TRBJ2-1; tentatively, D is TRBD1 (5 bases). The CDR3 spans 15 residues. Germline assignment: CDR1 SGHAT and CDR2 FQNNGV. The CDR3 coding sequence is TGTGCCAGCAGCCTCAGGGTTAGGTCCTATAATGACCAGTTCTTC. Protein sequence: CASSLRVRSYNDQFF.

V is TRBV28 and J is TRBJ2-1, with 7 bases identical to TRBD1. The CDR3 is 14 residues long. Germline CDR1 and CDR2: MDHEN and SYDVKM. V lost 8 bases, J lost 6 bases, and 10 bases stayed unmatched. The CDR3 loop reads CASANRGLSNEQFF. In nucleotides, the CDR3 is TGTGCCAGCGCCAACAGGGGTTTAAGCAATGAGCAGTTCTTC.

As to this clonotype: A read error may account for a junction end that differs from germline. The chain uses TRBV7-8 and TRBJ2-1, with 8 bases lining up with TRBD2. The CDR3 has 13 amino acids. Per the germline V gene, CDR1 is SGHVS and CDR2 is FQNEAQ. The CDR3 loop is CVSSLVGRGEQFF. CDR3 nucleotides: TGTGTCAGCAGCTTAGTCGGGAGGGGAGAGCAGTTCTTC.

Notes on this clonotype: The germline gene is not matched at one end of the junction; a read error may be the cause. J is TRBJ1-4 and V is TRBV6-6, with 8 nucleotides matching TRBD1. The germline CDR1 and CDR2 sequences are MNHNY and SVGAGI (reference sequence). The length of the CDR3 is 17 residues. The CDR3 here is CASSYLGTGATNEKLVF. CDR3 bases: TGTGCCAGCAGTTACCTCGGGACAGGCGCAACTAATGAAAAACTGGTTTTT.

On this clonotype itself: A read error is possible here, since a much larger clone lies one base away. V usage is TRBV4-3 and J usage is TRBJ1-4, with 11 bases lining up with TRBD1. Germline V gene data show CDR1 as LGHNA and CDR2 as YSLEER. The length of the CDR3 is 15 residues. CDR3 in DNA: TGCACCAGCAGCCCTACAGGACAGGGGGCAGAAAAACTGTTTTTT. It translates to CTSSPTGQGAEKLFF.

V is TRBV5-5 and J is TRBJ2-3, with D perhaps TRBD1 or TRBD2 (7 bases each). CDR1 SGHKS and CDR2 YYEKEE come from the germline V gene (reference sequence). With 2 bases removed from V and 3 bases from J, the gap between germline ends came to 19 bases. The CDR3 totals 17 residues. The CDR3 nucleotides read TGTGCCAGCAGCTTTTCGGGGGGACCAGGGGGAACAGATACGCAGTATTTT. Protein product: CASSFSGGPGGTDTQYF.

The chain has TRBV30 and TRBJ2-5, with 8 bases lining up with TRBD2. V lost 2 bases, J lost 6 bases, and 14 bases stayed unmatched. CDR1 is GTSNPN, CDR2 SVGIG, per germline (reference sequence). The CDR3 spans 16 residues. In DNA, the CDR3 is TGTGCCTGGAGTACCAAGATTACGGGAGGGACGAAGACCCAGTACTTC. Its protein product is CAWSTKITGGTKTQYF.

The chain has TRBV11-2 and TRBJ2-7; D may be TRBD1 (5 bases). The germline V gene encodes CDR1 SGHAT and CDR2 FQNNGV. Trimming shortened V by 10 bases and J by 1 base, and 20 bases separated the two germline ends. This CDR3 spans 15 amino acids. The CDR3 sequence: CAISIYPRQSYEQYF. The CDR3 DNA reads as TGTGCCATCAGTATTTATCCCCGACAGTCCTACGAGCAGTACTTC.

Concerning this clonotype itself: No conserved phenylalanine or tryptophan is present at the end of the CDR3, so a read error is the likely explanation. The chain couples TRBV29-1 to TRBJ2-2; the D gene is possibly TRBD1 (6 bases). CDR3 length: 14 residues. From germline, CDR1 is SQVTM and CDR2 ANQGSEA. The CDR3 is CSVDPGTQTGELFL. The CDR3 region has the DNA TGTAGCGTTGACCCCGGGACACAGACCGGGGAGCTGTTTCTT.

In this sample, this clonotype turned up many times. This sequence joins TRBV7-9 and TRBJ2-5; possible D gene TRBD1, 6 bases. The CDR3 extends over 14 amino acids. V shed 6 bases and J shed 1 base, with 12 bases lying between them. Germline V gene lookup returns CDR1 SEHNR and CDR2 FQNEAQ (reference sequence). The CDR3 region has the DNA TGTGCCAGCAGTCGAACAGGGACCCAAGAGACCCAGTACTTC. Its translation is CASSRTGTQETQYF.

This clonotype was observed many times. The CDR3 DNA is TGTGCCAGCAGTTACGTCGCGGGAGGTACAGATACGCAGTATTTT. It translates to CASSYVAGGTDTQYF. The chain couples TRBV6-6 to TRBJ2-3; 8 bases fit TRBD2. V shed 2 bases, J shed 3 bases, and the junction held 4 bases outside the gene matches. Germline V gene data show CDR1 as MNHNY and CDR2 as SVGAGI (reference sequence). The CDR3 is 15 residues long.

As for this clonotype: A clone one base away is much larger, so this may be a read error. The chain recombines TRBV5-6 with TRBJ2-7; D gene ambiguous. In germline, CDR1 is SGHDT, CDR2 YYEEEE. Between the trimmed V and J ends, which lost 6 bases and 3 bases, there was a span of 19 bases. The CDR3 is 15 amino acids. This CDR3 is CASNRGPRPVYEQYF. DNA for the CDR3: TGTGCCAGCAACCGAGGCCCCCGACCGGTCTACGAGCAGTACTTC. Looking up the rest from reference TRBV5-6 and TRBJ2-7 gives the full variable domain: DAGVTQSPTHLIKTRGQQVTLRCSPKSGHDTVSWYQQALGQGPQFIFQYYEEEERQRGNFPDRFSGHQFPNYSSELNVNALLLGDSALYLCASNRGPRPVYEQYFGPGTRLTVT.

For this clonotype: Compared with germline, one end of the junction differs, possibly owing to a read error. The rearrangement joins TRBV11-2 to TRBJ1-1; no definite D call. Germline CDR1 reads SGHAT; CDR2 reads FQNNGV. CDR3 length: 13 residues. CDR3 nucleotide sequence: TGTACCAGCAGTAGGGTTCGGAACGCTGAAGCTTTCTTT. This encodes CTSSRVRNAEAFF.

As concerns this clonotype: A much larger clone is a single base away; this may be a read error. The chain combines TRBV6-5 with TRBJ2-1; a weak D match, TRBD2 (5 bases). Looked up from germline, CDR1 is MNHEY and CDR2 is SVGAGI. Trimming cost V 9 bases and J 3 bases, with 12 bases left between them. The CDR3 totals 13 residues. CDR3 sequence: CARSPRDYNEQFF. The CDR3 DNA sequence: TGTGCCAGGAGTCCCCGGGACTACAATGAGCAGTTCTTC.

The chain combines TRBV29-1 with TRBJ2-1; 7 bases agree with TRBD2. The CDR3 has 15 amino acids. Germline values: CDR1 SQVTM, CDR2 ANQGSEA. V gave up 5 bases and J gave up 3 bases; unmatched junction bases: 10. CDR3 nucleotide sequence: TGCAGCGTTATGGTGGGGGGGTTGGTCTACAATGAGCAGTTCTTC. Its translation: CSVMVGGLVYNEQFF.

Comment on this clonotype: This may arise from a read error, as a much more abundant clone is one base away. The CDR3 region is CASSQAETSVNTRELFF. DNA of the CDR3: TGCGCCAGCAGCCAAGCCGAGACTAGCGTGAACACCAGGGAGCTGTTTTTT. V and J are TRBV4-1 and TRBJ2-2, with 8 bases lining up with TRBD2. The CDR3 has 17 residues. CDR1 and CDR2 from the germline V gene are MGHRA and YSYEKL.

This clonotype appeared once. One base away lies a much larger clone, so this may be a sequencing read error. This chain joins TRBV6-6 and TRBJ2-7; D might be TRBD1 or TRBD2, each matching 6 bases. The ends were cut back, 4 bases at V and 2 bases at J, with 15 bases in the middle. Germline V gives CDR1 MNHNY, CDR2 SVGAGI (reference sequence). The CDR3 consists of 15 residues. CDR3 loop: CASSCSRGATYEQYF. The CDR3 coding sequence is TGTGCCAGCAGTTGCTCGAGGGGGGCAACCTACGAGCAGTACTTC.

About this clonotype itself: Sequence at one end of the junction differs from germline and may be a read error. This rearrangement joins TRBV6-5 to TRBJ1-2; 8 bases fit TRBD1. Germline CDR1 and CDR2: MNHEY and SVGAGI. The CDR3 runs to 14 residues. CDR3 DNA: TGTGTCAGCAGAGGACAGGGCATGGCGGGTGGCTACACCTTC. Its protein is CVSRGQGMAGGYTF.

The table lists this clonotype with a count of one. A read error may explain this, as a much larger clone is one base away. The DNA of the CDR3 is TGCAGCGTTGAAGTTTCGTACATGGCAGTAAACGAGCAGTACTTC. As protein: CSVEVSYMAVNEQYF. The J gene is TRBJ2-7, the V gene TRBV29-1; D is uncertain. Trimming left V 1 base short and J 5 bases short, with 18 bases between. Germline values: CDR1 SQVTM, CDR2 ANQGSEA. This CDR3 has 15 residues.